This T cell receptor beta chain was identified during a study of early stage breast cancer tumors. Data came from immunoSEQ multiplex PCR; TCRdb stores just in-frame clones and leaves some out. This sample has 11,000 to 15,000 clones, with 84% found just once. Germline assignment: CDR1 WNHNN and CDR2 SYGVQD (reference sequence). The ends were cut back, 3 bases at V and 3 bases at J, with 15 bases in the middle. This CDR3 is 15 amino acids long. Sampling of the adjacent normal breast tissue occurred roughly 1.7-4 cm from the tumor. This clonotype originated in a person in their thirties with breast cancer. The sample consisted of normal breast tissue next to the tumor. The V gene is TRBV10-1, the J gene TRBJ2-7, with D maybe TRBD2 (5 bases). CDR3: CASSEFGQAGYEQYF. In nucleotides, the CDR3 is TGCGCCAGCAGTGAATTTGGGCAGGCGGGCTACGAGCAGTACTTC.